This TCR beta chain appears in the sequencing data of a study of T cell responses to AZD1222 COVID-19 vaccine. The table came from immunoSEQ multiplex PCR; TCRdb's copy has only in-frame clones and leaves some out. In the table there are about 140,000 clones, about nine tenths of which are singletons. This clone appeared a single time. Antigen: not known. General observations from the study: It should be noted that donors were predominantly white British and more often female, and clonal diversity was possibly underestimated. Reports say nearly half of spike-specific TCRs go after unmutated variant regions. The study found vaccine-associated CD4 TCRs spanning spike, dominant at 160-218 and 743-854. Rises in breadth and depth of Spike-specific TCRs came after two AZD1222 doses.

The CDR3 runs 15 residues. V was cut by 1 base and J by 6 bases, with 10 bases left in between. Germline CDR1 reads SGHTA; CDR2 reads FQGNSA. The TCR sequence derives from an adult who received the AZD1222 COVID-19 vaccine. This specimen was peripheral blood, taken 28 days after the second AZD1222 dose. This chain joins TRBV7-2 and TRBJ1-6; possibly TRBD1 for D (6 bases). CDR3 protein: CASSLVARGNSPLHF. In DNA, the CDR3 is TGTGCCAGCAGCTTAGTGGCCAGGGGTAATTCACCCCTCCACTTT.